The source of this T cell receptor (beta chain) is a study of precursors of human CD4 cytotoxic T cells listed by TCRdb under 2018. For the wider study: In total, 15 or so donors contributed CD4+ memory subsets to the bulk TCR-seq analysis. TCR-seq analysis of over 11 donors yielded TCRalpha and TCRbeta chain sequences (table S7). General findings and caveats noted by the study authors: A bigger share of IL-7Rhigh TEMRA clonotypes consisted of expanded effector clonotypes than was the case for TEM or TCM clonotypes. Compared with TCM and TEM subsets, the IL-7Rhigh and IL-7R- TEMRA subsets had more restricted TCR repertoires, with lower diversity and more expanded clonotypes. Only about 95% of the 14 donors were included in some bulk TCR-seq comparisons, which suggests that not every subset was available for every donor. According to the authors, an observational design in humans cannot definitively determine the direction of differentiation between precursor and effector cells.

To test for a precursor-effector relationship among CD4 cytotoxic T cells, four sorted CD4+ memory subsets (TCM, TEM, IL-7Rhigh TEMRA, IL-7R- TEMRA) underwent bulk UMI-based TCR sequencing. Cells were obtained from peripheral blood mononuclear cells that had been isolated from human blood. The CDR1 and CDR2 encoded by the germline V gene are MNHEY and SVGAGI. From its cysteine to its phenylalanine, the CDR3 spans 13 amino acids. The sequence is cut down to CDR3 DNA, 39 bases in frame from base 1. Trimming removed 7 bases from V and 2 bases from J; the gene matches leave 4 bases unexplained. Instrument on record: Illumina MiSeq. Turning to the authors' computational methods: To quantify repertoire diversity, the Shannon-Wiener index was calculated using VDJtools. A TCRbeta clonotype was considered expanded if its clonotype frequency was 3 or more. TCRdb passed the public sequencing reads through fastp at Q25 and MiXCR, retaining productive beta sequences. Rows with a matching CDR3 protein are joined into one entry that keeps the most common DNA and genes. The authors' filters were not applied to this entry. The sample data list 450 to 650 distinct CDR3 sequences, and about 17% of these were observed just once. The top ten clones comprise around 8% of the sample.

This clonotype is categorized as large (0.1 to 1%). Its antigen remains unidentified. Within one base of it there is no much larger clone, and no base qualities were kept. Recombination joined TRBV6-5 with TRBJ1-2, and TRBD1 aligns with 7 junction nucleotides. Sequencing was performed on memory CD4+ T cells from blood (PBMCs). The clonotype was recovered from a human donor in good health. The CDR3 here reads CASTETGNYGYTF. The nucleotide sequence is TGTGCCAGCACCGAGACAGGGAACTATGGCTACACCTTC.